This T cell receptor beta chain was obtained from a study of monozygotic twins with inflammatory bowel disease. The study, taken as a whole, reports: In the analysis, different T cell subtypes could not be told apart. In patient repertoires, differing immunosuppressive treatments may have added some variability.

For this clonotype: The antigen is not known.

Germline V gives CDR1 SGHTA, CDR2 FQGTGA. The CDR3 covers 15 residues. TCRdb reprocessed the 5' RACE reads; each CDR3 protein has one entry and no DNA is given. Its table lists a few hundred thousand distinct CDR3 sequences. The receptor was derived from a human donor with ulcerative colitis or Crohn's disease, or a healthy co-twin of an affected twin (not recorded which). The V gene is TRBV7-3, the J gene TRBJ2-1; absent DNA, TCRdb's TRBD2 call cannot be checked. Material for sequencing was blood. CDR3 sequence: CASSLSGGEYNEQFF.